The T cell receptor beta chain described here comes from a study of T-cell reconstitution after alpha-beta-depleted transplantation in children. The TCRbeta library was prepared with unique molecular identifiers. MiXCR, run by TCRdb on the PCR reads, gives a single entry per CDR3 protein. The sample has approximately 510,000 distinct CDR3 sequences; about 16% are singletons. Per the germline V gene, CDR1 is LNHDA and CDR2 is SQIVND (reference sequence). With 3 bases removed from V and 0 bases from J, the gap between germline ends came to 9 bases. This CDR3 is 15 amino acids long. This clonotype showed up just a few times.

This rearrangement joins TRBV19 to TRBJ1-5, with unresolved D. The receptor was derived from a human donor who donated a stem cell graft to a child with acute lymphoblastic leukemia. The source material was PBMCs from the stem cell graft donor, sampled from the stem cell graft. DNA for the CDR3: TGTGCCAGTAGTATCTATGGATATAGCAATCAGCCCCAGCATTTT. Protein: CASSIYGYSNQPQHF.